Below, 2 T cell receptor beta chains from the same sample are listed, as sequenced in a study of naive and memory T cell subsets. General study points: A few larger clonotypes appeared in naive repertoires, especially CD8, possibly memory cells re-expressing CD45RA.

The beta constant-region primer was an equimolar mix of two oligonucleotides covering TRBC1 and TRBC2. The ligated cDNA underwent four PCR rounds using SP2 and nested alpha and beta constant-region primers. In TCRdb, the UMI-ligation and nested PCR reads were re-called with MiXCR into one record per CDR3 protein. The table records over 80,000 distinct CDR3 sequences, 10% to 12% of them present only once. These TCRs are of unknown antigen specificity. The sample consisted of naive CD4+ T cells from blood. These receptors were obtained from a human donor in good health.

This clonotype was counted at least ten times. V is TRBV28 and J is TRBJ2-7; unclear D gene. Between the trimmed V and J ends, which lost 5 bases and 0 bases, there was a span of 14 bases. This CDR3 spans 15 amino acids. The germline V gene encodes CDR1 MDHEN and CDR2 SYDVKM. The CDR3 loop is CASSPSIRSSYEQYF. As DNA, the CDR3 is TGTGCCAGCAGTCCCAGCATCAGGAGCTCCTACGAGCAGTACTTC.

Many counts were recorded for this clonotype. The CDR3 region has the DNA TGTGCCAGCAGTTATACCGGGACCCGATCACCAAGATCCCTTGGGGATACGCAGTATTTT. It yields the protein CASSYTGTRSPRSLGDTQYF. The J gene is TRBJ2-3, the V gene TRBV12-3 or TRBV12-4, with D perhaps being TRBD1 or TRBD2 (5 bases each). With 4 bases removed from V and 6 bases from J, the gap between germline ends came to 32 bases. The CDR3 has 20 amino acids.